These 14 T cell receptor beta chains were all obtained from the same sample, sequenced in a study of T cell responses to AZD1222 COVID-19 vaccine. TCRdb's copy holds only in-frame clones and misses some; the assay was immunoSEQ multiplex PCR. Of 65,000 to 85,000 clones listed, 80% to 90% are singletons. This material consisted of peripheral blood, taken on day 0 of AZD1222 vaccination. These receptors were obtained from an adult in good health.

This clone was recorded only once. This sequence joins TRBV5-1 and TRBJ1-4; 8 nucleotides line up with TRBD1. Germline V gene lookup returns CDR1 SGHRS and CDR2 YFSETQ. The CDR3 covers 15 residues. J was trimmed by 5 bases and V by 6 bases; bases with no gene match: 9. CDR3 in DNA: TGCGCCAGCACATTTACGGCAGGGGGCAATGAAAAACTGTTTTTT. It codes for CASTFTAGGNEKLFF. The complete variable domain, with remaining parts taken from reference TRBV5-1 and TRBJ1-4, reads KAGVTQTPRYLIKTRGQQVTLSCSPISGHRSVSWYQQTPGQGLQFLFEYFSETQRNKGNFPGRFSGRQFSNSRSEMNVSTLELGDSALYLCASTFTAGGNEKLFFGSGTQLSVL.

The DNA for the CDR3 is TGTGCCAGCAGTTTCGTTGGGGCGGGCTACACCTTC. Its translation is CASSFVGAGYTF. The gene calls are TRBV28 and TRBJ1-2; a weak D match, TRBD1 (5 bases). The CDR3 consists of 12 residues. Looked up from germline, CDR1 is MDHEN and CDR2 is SYDVKM. Trimming left V 3 bases short and J 8 bases short, with 10 bases between.

This chain connects TRBV27 to TRBJ1-1, with D hard to call. Looked up from germline, CDR1 is MNHEY and CDR2 is SMNVEV (reference sequence). V was clipped by 8 bases and J by 1 base, with 11 bases between them. CDR3 size: 13 residues. The CDR3, as DNA: TGTGCCAGCTACCTTACACGGAACACTGAAGCTTTCTTT. It translates to CASYLTRNTEAFF.

V usage is TRBV2 and J usage is TRBJ1-1; D may be TRBD1 (6 bases). Germline lookup yields CDR1 SNHLY and CDR2 FYNNEI. Trimming left V 6 bases short and J 4 bases short, with 12 bases between. The CDR3 totals 13 residues. CDR3 residues: CASRTGPGTEAFF. The CDR3 DNA reads as TGTGCCAGCAGAACAGGGCCGGGCACTGAAGCTTTCTTT. Full variable domain (missing parts from reference TRBV2 and TRBJ1-1): EPEVTQTPSHQVTQMGQEVILRCVPISNHLYFYWYRQILGQKVEFLVSFYNNEISEKSEIFDDQFSVERPDGSNFTLKIRSTKLEDSAMYFCASRTGPGTEAFFGQGTRLTVV.

The rearrangement links TRBV19 to TRBJ1-6; D not resolved. CDR1 LNHDA and CDR2 SQIVND come from the germline V gene (reference sequence). Between the trimmed V and J ends, which lost 3 bases and 2 bases, there was a span of 11 bases. This CDR3 region has 16 residues. CDR3 residues: CASSMGSSAYNSPLHF. The CDR3 DNA is TGTGCCAGTAGTATGGGGAGCAGTGCCTATAATTCACCCCTCCACTTT.

The chain employs TRBV11-2 and TRBJ1-1, with D unclear. Germline CDR1 is SGHAT and CDR2 is FQNNGV. The CDR3 runs to 11 residues. The germline V and J ends were trimmed by 9 bases and 1 base, with 6 bases remaining between them. DNA of the CDR3: TGTGCCAGTGGCGCGAACACTGAAGCTTTCTTT. Amino acid sequence: CASGANTEAFF.

The V call is TRBV12-3 or TRBV12-4, the J call TRBJ1-6; no clear D. The germline V and J ends were trimmed by 3 bases and 6 bases, with 6 bases remaining between them. The CDR3 spans 13 residues. CDR3: CASSFRTNSPLHF. The CDR3 DNA reads TGTGCCAGCAGTTTCCGAACTAATTCACCCCTCCACTTT.

V is TRBV4-3 and J is TRBJ1-5; perhaps TRBD1 as D (6 bases). V was clipped by 0 bases and J by 7 bases, with 10 bases between them. Germline V gene sequence: CDR1 LGHNA, CDR2 YSLEER. This CDR3 comprises 14 residues. CDR3 DNA: TGCGCCAGCAGCCAAGAGCAGGGGAGACAGCCCCAGCATTTT. Its protein product is CASSQEQGRQPQHF.

This chain links TRBV24-1 with TRBJ1-2, with 7 bases aligning to TRBD1. The CDR3 has 14 residues. Germline V CDR1 and CDR2: KGHDR, SFDVKD. With 4 bases clipped from V and 5 bases from J, the junction kept 6 bases outside the gene matches. The CDR3 is CATSDPGQVYGYTF. For the CDR3, the DNA is TGTGCCACCAGTGACCCCGGACAGGTTTATGGCTACACCTTC.

In its sample, this clone was seen a few times. No DNA is shown, since the ends of the CDR3 on it are uncertain; the CDR3 is the one TCRdb lists. The genes are TRBV6-6 and TRBJ1-1. Termini included, the CDR3 measures 16 amino acids. The germline V gene has CDR1 MNHNY and CDR2 SVGAGI (reference sequence). The CDR3 reads CASSSSGGTVGTEAFF.

This clone was counted between two and nine times. V gene TRBV28 combines with J gene TRBJ1-1; D unresolved. The CDR3 extends over 15 amino acids. Trimming stripped 3 bases from V and 4 bases from J, with 15 bases between. Germline values: CDR1 MDHEN, CDR2 SYDVKM. CDR3 in amino acids: CASSFSYAQGTEAFF. As DNA, the CDR3 is TGTGCCAGCAGTTTTTCTTACGCTCAAGGCACTGAAGCTTTCTTT.

The chain recombines TRBV9 with TRBJ2-5; 11 bases are shared with TRBD2. V shed 4 bases, J shed 2 bases, and the junction held 1 base outside the gene matches. The CDR3 sequence is 14 residues long. Germline V CDR1 and CDR2: SGDLS, YYNGEE. The CDR3 DNA reads TGTGCCAGCAGCACTAGCGGGGGACAAGAGACCCAGTACTTC. This encodes CASSTSGGQETQYF. The variable domain in full, completed from reference TRBV9 and TRBJ2-5, reads DSGVTQTPKHLITATGQRVTLRCSPRSGDLSVYWYQQSLDQGLQFLIQYYNGEERAKGNILERFSAQQFPDLHSELNLSSLELGDSALYFCASSTSGGQETQYFGPGTRLLVL.

The chain joins TRBV24-1 to TRBJ2-2; 11 bases are a match to TRBD1. The CDR3 totals 16 residues. V lost 9 bases, J lost 5 bases, and 10 bases stayed unmatched. CDR1 is KGHDR and CDR2 is SFDVKD in the germline V gene. The CDR3 reads CATAIRDRGDTGELFF. The CDR3 DNA follows: TGTGCCACCGCCATACGGGACAGGGGGGATACCGGGGAGCTGTTTTTT.

The V call is TRBV3-1 (or the pseudogene TRBV3-2), the J call TRBJ1-3; D not certain. Germline CDR1 LGHDT, CDR2 YNNKEL (reference sequence). The CDR3 spans 14 residues. V was cut by 3 bases and J by 4 bases, with 10 bases left in between. The CDR3 sequence: CASSHRTPGNTIYF. The CDR3 DNA reads as TGTGCCAGCAGCCATAGGACGCCCGGAAACACCATATATTTT.